The 27 T cell receptor beta chains in this list originate from one sample, sequenced in a study of blood T cell repertoires in COVID-19. Profiling relied on immunoSEQ multiplex PCR, and the TCRdb table lists in-frame clones only, not all of them. The data contain nearly 250,000 clones, roughly 85% of them singletons. The sequenced sample was PBMCs or T cells enriched from blood (not recorded which). These receptors came from a woman between 45 and 65 years old with acute COVID-19.

The chain employs TRBV20-1 and TRBJ1-2; maybe TRBD1 (5 bases). The CDR3 covers 15 residues. CDR1 is DFQATT and CDR2 is SNEGSKA in the germline V gene (reference sequence). Trimming removed 3 bases from V and 1 base from J, with 15 bases in between. This CDR3 reads CSASDSQGHNYGYTF. The CDR3 DNA sequence: TGCAGTGCTAGTGACTCGCAGGGCCATAACTATGGCTACACCTTC.

V is TRBV9 and J is TRBJ1-2; 9 bases fit TRBD1. Germline V gene sequence: CDR1 SGDLS, CDR2 YYNGEE. The CDR3 is 14 amino acids. J lost 6 bases, V lost 0 bases, and 3 bases had no gene match. This chain's CDR3 is CASSVGTGVDGYTF. As DNA, the CDR3 is TGTGCCAGCAGCGTAGGGACAGGGGTCGATGGCTACACCTTC. Full variable domain (remainder filled in from reference TRBV9 and TRBJ1-2): DSGVTQTPKHLITATGQRVTLRCSPRSGDLSVYWYQQSLDQGLQFLIQYYNGEERAKGNILERFSAQQFPDLHSELNLSSLELGDSALYFCASSVGTGVDGYTFGSGTRLTVV.

The chain links TRBV5-1 to TRBJ2-7; D call uncertain. The CDR3 runs to 12 residues. CDR1 is SGHRS, CDR2 YFSETQ, per germline. The germline V and J ends were trimmed by 4 bases and 2 bases, with 7 bases remaining between them. CDR3 DNA sequence: TGCGCCAGCAGCACCGAGGCCTACGAGCAGTACTTC. This gives the protein CASSTEAYEQYF.

In its sample, this clone was seen a few times. CDR3 protein: CASSFDRGKAEAFF. CDR3 nucleotides: TGCGCCAGCAGCTTCGACAGGGGGAAGGCTGAAGCTTTCTTT. The rearrangement links TRBV5-1 to TRBJ1-1; TRBD1 matches 9 bases. The V segment lost 2 bases and the J segment 6 bases; nucleotides outside the gene matches: 5. This CDR3 region has 14 residues. CDR1 and CDR2 from the germline V gene are SGHRS and YFSETQ.

The V call is TRBV2, the J call TRBJ1-3; D ambiguous. V lost 5 bases and J 5 bases, leaving 7 bases between the germline ends. Germline CDR1 and CDR2: SNHLY and FYNNEI. CDR3 length: 12 residues. CDR3 loop: CASSSVRNTIYF. The CDR3 DNA reads as TGTGCCAGCAGTTCAGTAAGAAACACCATATATTTT.

CDR3 coding DNA: TGTGCCACCAGCAGAGGACAGGGTAACACTGAAGCTTTCTTT. Protein product: CATSRGQGNTEAFF. The gene calls are TRBV15 and TRBJ1-1; 7 bases align to TRBD1. After removal of 1 base from V and 2 bases from J, the junction contained 1 base not matched to a gene. CDR3 size: 14 residues. Germline values: CDR1 LNHNV, CDR2 YYDKDF (reference sequence).

The chain recombines TRBV10-3 with TRBJ2-1; 9 bases fit TRBD1. Trimming took 2 bases from V and 16 from J; bases not matched to a gene: 6. Germline V lookup: CDR1 ENHRY, CDR2 SYGVKD. The CDR3 runs to 12 residues. CDR3 nucleotide sequence: TGTGCCATCAGTGAGCCGGGACAGGGAGCTTTCTTC. Translating gives CAISEPGQGAFF.

The chain employs TRBV6-2 or TRBV6-3 and TRBJ1-2, with D perhaps TRBD1 (5 bases). Germline lookup yields CDR1 MNHEY and CDR2 SVGEGT. Trimming took 5 bases from V and 3 from J, leaving 13 bases between them. The CDR3 is made up of 14 amino acids. The CDR3, as DNA: TGTGCCAGCAGTGGGGCCGGGCTCTACTATGGCTACACCTTC. This gives the protein CASSGAGLYYGYTF.

This chain links TRBV5-4 with TRBJ2-2; weak D call: TRBD2 (7 bases). There are 17 residues in the CDR3. Germline V gene data show CDR1 as SGHNT and CDR2 as YYREEE (reference sequence). V was pared by 0 bases and J by 6 bases, with 18 bases between. For the CDR3, the DNA is TGTGCCAGCAGCTTGGCCAACGGGGGGCCGGCCGCCGGGGAGCTGTTTTTT. As protein: CASSLANGGPAAGELFF.

This rearrangement joins TRBV6-5 to TRBJ2-7, with no clear D. Germline V gene lookup returns CDR1 MNHEY and CDR2 SVGAGI. CDR3 length: 11 residues. The V end lost 6 bases, the J end lost 1 base, and 4 bases lay between the germline ends. CDR3 region: CASSPSYEQYF. CDR3 DNA sequence: TGTGCCAGCAGCCCGTCCTACGAGCAGTACTTC.

The chain uses TRBV5-1 and TRBJ2-7; D call uncertain. The germline V gene encodes CDR1 SGHRS and CDR2 YFSETQ. Trimming took 3 bases from V and 0 from J, leaving 7 bases between them. This CDR3 comprises 13 residues. The CDR3 DNA reads TGCGCCAGCAGCTGGCACGACTCCTACGAGCAGTACTTC. It encodes CASSWHDSYEQYF. Full variable domain (remainder filled in from reference TRBV5-1 and TRBJ2-7): KAGVTQTPRYLIKTRGQQVTLSCSPISGHRSVSWYQQTPGQGLQFLFEYFSETQRNKGNFPGRFSGRQFSNSRSEMNVSTLELGDSALYLCASSWHDSYEQYFGPGTRLTVT.

The chain uses TRBV30 and TRBJ1-1; TRBD1 might be the D (6 bases). Trimming took off 0 bases at V and 5 bases at J, with 13 bases between the two ends. The germline CDR1 and CDR2 sequences are GTSNPN and SVGIG (reference sequence). The CDR3 runs 14 residues. The chain's CDR3 is CAWSVQGGGTEAFF. In DNA, the CDR3 is TGTGCCTGGAGTGTACAAGGGGGGGGGACTGAAGCTTTCTTT.

This sequence joins TRBV28 and TRBJ1-5; D might be TRBD1 (6 bases). The V end was cut by 6 bases, the J end by 1 base, with 13 bases between. Germline V gene sequence: CDR1 MDHEN, CDR2 SYDVKM. The CDR3 extends over 15 amino acids. CDR3 in amino acids: CASSLTGRSNQPQHF. CDR3 nucleotides: TGTGCCAGCAGCCTAACAGGGAGAAGCAATCAGCCCCAGCATTTT.

The gene calls are TRBV29-1 and TRBJ1-1; D not certain. Germline-derived CDR1 and CDR2 are SQVTM and ANQGSEA. The CDR3 is made up of 18 amino acids. The V end was cut by 7 bases, the J end by 2 bases, with 29 bases between. CDR3 loop: CSGSGWTRRITSNTEAFF. CDR3 coding DNA: TGCAGCGGATCGGGGTGGACCAGACGAATAACTTCCAACACTGAAGCTTTCTTT.

This chain connects TRBV27 to TRBJ1-2, with a tentative D call TRBD1 (6 bases). V lost 5 bases, J lost 2 bases, and 18 bases lay in between. This CDR3 is built from 16 residues. The germline gives CDR1 MNHEY, CDR2 SMNVEV (reference sequence). CDR3 protein: CASSPDRQAGNYGYTF. In DNA, the CDR3 is TGTGCCAGCAGTCCGGACAGACAGGCAGGAAACTATGGCTACACCTTC.

This chain uses TRBV30 with TRBJ2-7, with no clear D. The CDR3 is 12 residues long. Germline assignment: CDR1 GTSNPN and CDR2 SVGIG (reference sequence). Trimming stripped 1 base from V and 7 bases from J, with 11 bases between. The CDR3 nucleotides are TGTGCCTGGAGTGGACTCGACTGGGAGCAGTACTTC. Its protein is CAWSGLDWEQYF.

This clone was detected ten times or more. The V and J genes are TRBV7-9 and TRBJ2-7, with D unclear. The CDR3 totals 13 residues. Trimming removed 2 bases at V and 5 bases at J, with 10 bases between. Germline V gene sequence: CDR1 SEHNR, CDR2 FQNEAQ (reference sequence). The CDR3 bases are TGTGCCAGCAGCTTATATGTAGGAGACGAGCAGTACTTC. Encoded protein: CASSLYVGDEQYF.

The CDR3 spells CATSDSVVSTDTQYF. The CDR3 DNA is TGTGCCACCAGCGACTCAGTGGTAAGCACAGATACGCAGTATTTT. This rearrangement joins TRBV24-1 to TRBJ2-3; D unresolved. The CDR3 loop spans 15 amino acids. V lost 7 bases and J 0 bases, leaving 13 bases between the germline ends. In germline, CDR1 is KGHDR, CDR2 SFDVKD.

The V gene is TRBV6-2 or TRBV6-3, the J gene TRBJ1-1; 11 bases agree with TRBD1. V was pared by 0 bases and J by 3 bases, with 6 bases of the junction left unmatched. This CDR3 has 17 residues. Germline V CDR1 and CDR2: MNHEY, SVGEGT. The CDR3 bases are TGTGCCAGCAGTTACTCCCCTCAGGGACAGGGGGACACTGAAGCTTTCTTT. Its protein product is CASSYSPQGQGDTEAFF.

V is TRBV5-3 and J is TRBJ2-5; D uncertain. TRBV5-3 is sorted into the ORF group, with uncertain function. Trimming stripped 4 bases from V and 2 bases from J, with 9 bases between. The CDR3 sequence is 13 residues long. The CDR3 spells CARSQSSQETQYF. The CDR3 DNA sequence: TGTGCCAGAAGCCAAAGCTCTCAAGAGACCCAGTACTTC.

The rearrangement joins TRBV7-8 to TRBJ2-7; 9 bases match TRBD2. The CDR3 totals 15 residues. Per germline, CDR1 SGHVS and CDR2 FQNEAQ. The trim removed 5 bases at V and 3 bases at J, leaving 8 bases unmatched. The CDR3 loop reads CASSALAGLDYEQYF. DNA for the CDR3: TGTGCCAGCAGCGCCCTAGCGGGGCTAGACTACGAGCAGTACTTC. Complete variable domain (other parts from reference TRBV7-8 and TRBJ2-7): GAGVSQSPRYKVAKRGQDVALRCDPISGHVSLFWYQQALGQGPEFLTYFQNEAQLDKSGLPSDRFFAERPEGSVSTLKIQRTQQEDSAVYLCASSALAGLDYEQYFGPGTRLTVT.

V and J are TRBV5-1 and TRBJ2-2; maybe TRBD1 (7 bases). The CDR3 has 15 residues. CDR1 SGHRS and CDR2 YFSETQ come from the germline V gene. V shed 0 bases and J shed 4 bases, with 10 bases lying between them. The CDR3 spells CASSLDRGLTGELFF. The CDR3 DNA is TGCGCCAGCAGCTTGGACAGGGGACTCACCGGGGAGCTGTTTTTT.

The DNA for the CDR3 is TGTGCCAGCAGTCCCGCAGGGGGCTATGGCTACACCTTC. It is translated as CASSPAGGYGYTF. The V and J genes are TRBV6-5 and TRBJ1-2; 7 nucleotides agree with TRBD1. After removal of 5 bases from V and 4 bases from J, the junction contained 4 bases not matched to a gene. Germline values: CDR1 MNHEY, CDR2 SVGAGI. The CDR3 loop spans 13 amino acids.

This chain uses TRBV4-1 with TRBJ1-4; 8 nucleotides line up with TRBD1. The junction had 9 bases not matched to a gene; V was cut back by 1 base and J by 8 bases. Looked up from germline, CDR1 is MGHRA and CDR2 is YSYEKL. This CDR3 region has 16 residues. This CDR3 reads CASSQGRQGIREKLFF. The CDR3 nucleotides are TGCGCCAGCAGCCAAGGCCGACAGGGGATTAGGGAAAAACTGTTTTTT.

The chain recombines TRBV19 with TRBJ1-2; TRBD1 might be the D (6 bases). The CDR3 loop spans 16 amino acids. V gave up 9 bases and J gave up 2 bases, with 22 bases separating them. The germline V gene encodes CDR1 LNHDA and CDR2 SQIVND (reference sequence). In nucleotides, the CDR3 is TGTGCCAGCCTGGACTGGGTGGGGGGGCACAACTATGGCTACACCTTC. Translation gives CASLDWVGGHNYGYTF. The whole variable domain, filled in from reference TRBV19 and TRBJ1-2, reads DGGITQSPKYLFRKEGQNVTLSCEQNLNHDAMYWYRQDPGQGLRLIYYSQIVNDFQKGDIAEGYSVSREKKESFPLTVTSAQKNPTAFYLCASLDWVGGHNYGYTFGSGTRLTVV.

The chain recombines TRBV9 with TRBJ1-2, with D hard to call. This CDR3 has 13 residues. Per the germline V gene, CDR1 is SGDLS and CDR2 is YYNGEE. V lost 4 bases and J 4 bases, leaving 11 bases between the germline ends. CDR3: CASSRYSGYGYTF. The CDR3 coding sequence is TGTGCCAGCAGCCGGTATAGTGGCTATGGCTACACCTTC.

V is TRBV5-6 and J is TRBJ1-6, with 9 nucleotides matching TRBD1. With V trimmed by 5 bases and J by 6 bases, 12 bases remained unmatched. The CDR3 extends over 17 amino acids. Germline-derived CDR1 and CDR2 are SGHDT and YYEEEE. The CDR3 loop is CASSRVQGAETNSPLHF. For the CDR3, the DNA is TGTGCCAGCAGTCGAGTACAGGGGGCTGAAACTAATTCACCCCTCCACTTT.